This passage covers 31 T cell receptor beta chains from one sample sequenced in a study of tumor-infiltrating lymphocytes in primary liver carcinoma. The researchers produced TCR beta cDNA from 450 to 600 ng total RNA with a constant-region primer. Three nested multiplex PCR rounds, a slightly modified ARM-PCR, produced the libraries for TCR beta. Both of the initial two PCR rounds ran for about 11 cycles and employed TRBV1-TRBV30 forward primers alongside a C-beta reverse primer. TCRdb redid the calling of the multiplex PCR reads with MiXCR, one entry per CDR3 protein. Found here are some 110,000 distinct CDR3 sequences, approximately 78% of them singletons; the top ten hold about 20%. Total RNA and DNA came together from 20-30 mg of bulk tissue without cell sorting. Sequencing was carried out using liver tumor tissue from sampling region 3. Indicated subset: tumor region T3, left-lateral pole. The receptors come from a middle-aged man with primary liver carcinoma and hepatitis B virus infection.

About this clonotype itself: One end of the junction fails to match germline, which may point to a read error. The chain carries TRBV6-2 or TRBV6-3 and TRBJ1-5; 7 bases map to TRBD1. The CDR3 runs 18 residues. Per germline, CDR1 MNHEY and CDR2 SVGEGT. The DNA for the CDR3 is TGTGCCAGCAGTTACTGGTCGGTACAGGGGACGGGCAATCAGCCCCTGCATTTT. Translating it yields CASSYWSVQGTGNQPLHF.

The gene calls are TRBV29-1 and TRBJ2-5; D possibly corresponds to TRBD2 (5 bases). Per germline, CDR1 SQVTM and CDR2 ANQGSEA. Trimming pared 8 bases from V and 4 bases from J, leaving 20 bases between. The CDR3 has 14 residues. The CDR3 here is CSSKGGSAGETQYF. CDR3 nucleotides: TGCAGCTCGAAGGGTGGTAGCGCTGGAGAGACCCAGTACTTC.

As for this clonotype: The junction differs from germline at one of its ends, possibly a read error. Written as DNA, the CDR3 is TGTGCCAGCAGCTTCTTATCGGGACGCACCGGGGACCTGTTTTTT. As protein: CASSFLSGRTGDLFF. The chain couples TRBV5-5 to TRBJ2-2; the D gene could be TRBD1 or TRBD2 (5 bases each). Germline lookup yields CDR1 SGHKS and CDR2 YYEKEE (reference sequence). CDR3 size: 15 residues.

On this clonotype: A junction boundary mismatches the germline segment, possibly from a read error. The genes are TRBV10-2 and TRBJ2-5; no clear D. Per germline, CDR1 WSHSY and CDR2 SAAADI. This CDR3 region has 16 residues. The CDR3 nucleotides read TGCGCCAGCAGTGCCGGGTTACAAGCAGCTCAAGAGACCCATTACTTC. It encodes CASSAGLQAAQETHYF.

On this clonotype: The junction does not match germline at one end; this may be a read error. This chain connects TRBV29-1 to TRBJ2-5, with 12 bases fitting TRBD2. The CDR3 is 14 residues long. Germline CDR1 reads SQVTM; CDR2 reads ANQGSEA. The DNA of the CDR3 is TGCAGCGATATACTAGCGGGAGGAGTAGAGACCCAATACTTC. This gives the protein CSDILAGGVETQYF. The variable domain in full, completed from reference TRBV29-1 and TRBJ2-5, reads SAVISQKPSRDICQRGTSLTIQCQVDSQVTMMFWYRQQPGQSLTLIATANQGSEATYESGFVIDKFPISRPNLTFSTLTVSNMSPEDSSIYLCSDILAGGVETQYFGPGTRLLVL.

Worth noting for this clonotype: This likely comes from a read error, as the CDR3 has no conserved phenylalanine or tryptophan at its end. V gene TRBV29-1 combines with J gene TRBJ2-7; 8 bases align to TRBD1. The CDR3 is 11 amino acids. Trimming at V came to 8 bases and at J to 6 bases, leaving 6 bases not matched to a gene. Germline CDR1 and CDR2: SQVTM and ANQGSEA. The CDR3 coding sequence is TGCAGCTCCGGACAGGGCGCCGAGCAGTACTTA. Amino acids: CSSGQGAEQYL.

Ten or more counts support this clonotype. The chain couples TRBV6-1 to TRBJ2-2; no clear D. V lost 4 bases and J lost 2, with 2 bases in between. CDR3 length: 12 residues. Germline V gene sequence: CDR1 MNHNS, CDR2 SASEGT. The CDR3 spells CASSGNTGELFF. As DNA, the CDR3 is TGTGCCAGCAGTGGAAACACCGGGGAGCTGTTTTTT.

About this clonotype itself: This may be a read error, as it is one base from a much larger clone. The genes are TRBV24-1 and TRBJ2-5; TRBD2 agrees at 8 bases. V was pared by 9 bases and J by 2 bases, with 10 bases of the junction left unmatched. Germline V gene lookup returns CDR1 KGHDR and CDR2 SFDVKD. The CDR3 is made up of 15 amino acids. The CDR3 spells CATGGAGVGQETQYF. For the CDR3, the DNA is TGTGCCACCGGTGGAGCGGGAGTTGGGCAAGAGACCCAGTACTTC.

A remark on this clonotype: The CDR3 does not end in the conserved phenylalanine or tryptophan, so this is likely a read error. The CDR3 region is CACSLNANEQFY. The CDR3 nucleotides are TGTGCCTGCAGCTTAAATGCGAATGAGCAGTTCTAC. The rearrangement joins TRBV11-3 to TRBJ2-1; unclear D gene. Germline V gene data show CDR1 as SGHNT and CDR2 as YENEEA. The CDR3 has 12 residues.

This clonotype was found a few times. A much larger clone lies one base from this, so it may be a read error. The chain is built from TRBV28 and TRBJ2-2; tentatively, D is TRBD2 (6 bases). The CDR3 is 15 amino acids. Germline assignment: CDR1 MDHEN and CDR2 SYDVKM. The CDR3 DNA reads as TGTGTCACGGAGGGCAGAACTACGAACACCGGGGAGCTGTTTTTT. This gives the protein CVTEGRTTNTGELFF.

On this clonotype itself: The junction and the germline gene differ at one end; a read error may be behind it. This CDR3 is CSARGTSGNSYNEHFF. CDR3 bases: TGCAGTGCTAGAGGGACTAGCGGGAACTCCTACAATGAGCATTTCTTC. The V gene is TRBV20-1, the J gene TRBJ2-1, with 12 bases lining up with TRBD2. Germline lookup yields CDR1 DFQATT and CDR2 SNEGSKA (reference sequence). The CDR3 contains 16 residues.

This chain links TRBV29-1 with TRBJ2-1; D not resolved. This CDR3 contains 14 residues. The germline gives CDR1 SQVTM, CDR2 ANQGSEA. CDR3: CSAPAGGRVGEQFF. The CDR3 DNA reads TGCAGTGCCCCGGCTGGCGGCCGGGTAGGAGAGCAGTTCTTC.

In its sample, this clonotype was seen once. Given the absence of the conserved phenylalanine or tryptophan at the CDR3 end, a read error is likely. The chain carries TRBV29-1 and TRBJ1-3, with 7 bases aligning to TRBD1. The V segment lost 7 bases and the J segment 4 bases; nucleotides outside the gene matches: 7. CDR1 is SQVTM, CDR2 ANQGSEA, per germline. This CDR3 has 13 residues. The DNA of the CDR3 is TGCAGCGCCGTGACAGGGTACGGAAACACCATATATTTA. It codes for CSAVTGYGNTIYL.

This chain links TRBV6-5 with TRBJ2-1; perhaps D is TRBD1 or TRBD2 (5 bases each). Per germline, CDR1 MNHEY and CDR2 SVGAGI. V lost 6 bases and J 9 bases, leaving 18 bases between the germline ends. CDR3 length: 14 residues. DNA of the CDR3: TGTGCCAGCAGCCAAGTAGTGGGGGTGGTTGAGCAGTTCTTC. As protein: CASSQVVGVVEQFF.

Remarks on this clonotype: A junction end diverges from the germline sequence, so it may reflect a read error. This chain uses TRBV5-4 with TRBJ1-5; D ambiguous. From germline, CDR1 is SGHNT and CDR2 YYREEE (reference sequence). The CDR3 sequence is 13 residues long. The CDR3 nucleotides are TGTTCCAGCTGTAAGGACGGCAATCAGCCCCAGCATTTT. Translated: CSSCKDGNQPQHF.

As for this clonotype: One junction end does not reproduce the germline sequence, and a read error may be involved. The V gene is TRBV29-1, the J gene TRBJ2-2; D perhaps matches TRBD1 (5 bases). The CDR3 sequence is 15 residues long. Germline V gene sequence: CDR1 SQVTM, CDR2 ANQGSEA. The CDR3, as DNA: TGCAGTGTTGGGGCTAGGGCGGCGAACACCGGGGAGCTGTTTTTT. Amino acid sequence: CSVGARAANTGELFF.

The table lists this clonotype with many counts. A junction boundary mismatches the germline segment, possibly from a read error. The chain recombines TRBV28 with TRBJ1-1; D gene uncertain. The CDR3 totals 11 residues. Germline V gives CDR1 MDHEN, CDR2 SYDVKM. The CDR3 DNA follows: TGTGCCAGCAGTTTAACAACGCGCTCTCCCTTT. Its translation is CASSLTTRSPF. The full variable domain, rest sourced from reference TRBV28 and TRBJ1-1, is DVKVTQSSRYLVKRTGEKVFLECVQDMDHENMFWYRQDPGLGLRLIYFSYDVKMKEKGDIPEGYSVSREKKERFSLILESASTNQTSMYLCASSLTTRSPFGQGTRLTVV.

The chain is built from TRBV6-1 and TRBJ2-6, with TRBD1 matching over 7 bases. This CDR3 contains 18 residues. Germline CDR1 MNHNS, CDR2 SASEGT. This CDR3 reads CVSSGYRGPTSGANVLTF. Here the CDR3 DNA reads TGTGTCAGTAGTGGATACAGGGGTCCTACCTCTGGGGCCAACGTCCTGACTTTC.

As for this clonotype: A read error may produce the germline difference seen at one junction end. The V gene is TRBV5-4, the J gene TRBJ2-1, with D perhaps TRBD1 (5 bases). The CDR3 consists of 15 residues. Germline values: CDR1 SGHNT, CDR2 YYREEE (reference sequence). CDR3 sequence: CANSADSGAYNEQSF. In DNA form, the CDR3 reads TGTGCCAACAGCGCGGATAGTGGGGCCTACAATGAGCAGTCCTTC.

Regarding this clonotype: The junction does not match germline at one end; this may be a read error. V is TRBV7-9 and J is TRBJ1-2; TRBD1 aligns across 7 bases. CDR3 length: 16 amino acids. CDR1 SEHNR and CDR2 FQNEAQ come from the germline V gene (reference sequence). The chain's CDR3 is CASILATEGTAYGYTF. The CDR3 bases are TGTGCTAGCATCTTAGCGACTGAAGGGACAGCTTATGGCTACACCTTC.

This sequence joins TRBV5-1 and TRBJ1-2, with 7 positions matching TRBD1. The CDR3 runs 19 residues. CDR1 SGHRS and CDR2 YFSETQ come from the germline V gene. J gave up 2 bases and V 4 bases, and 20 bases lay outside the gene matches. In DNA, the CDR3 is TGCGCCAGCAGCAGTCCCTTGACAGGGACGGGGGAAGGGAACTATGGCTACACCTTC. Translation: CASSSPLTGTGEGNYGYTF.

J is TRBJ2-7 and V is TRBV29-1; unclear D gene. The CDR3 is 12 amino acids. V was clipped by 8 bases and J by 7 bases, with 18 bases between them. Germline V lookup: CDR1 SQVTM, CDR2 ANQGSEA. CDR3 nucleotide sequence: TGCAGCTCCCTGACTGGCGACCAAGAGCAGTACTTC. Translated, it gives CSSLTGDQEQYF.

Remarks on this clonotype: The final CDR3 position lacks the conserved phenylalanine or tryptophan, pointing to a likely read error. The V and J genes are TRBV5-1 and TRBJ2-5; TRBD2 agrees at 7 bases. The CDR3 runs 15 residues. V gave up 4 bases and J gave up 2 bases; unmatched junction bases: 8. CDR1 SGHRS and CDR2 YFSETQ come from the germline V gene. The DNA for the CDR3 is TGCGCCAGCAGCCAGACGGGGGGAGAACAAGAGACCCAGTACTCC. This encodes CASSQTGGEQETQYS.

Points on this clonotype: An end of the junction does not agree with germline; a read error may underlie this. J is TRBJ2-1 and V is TRBV11-3, with D perhaps matching TRBD1 or TRBD2 (6 bases each). In germline, CDR1 is SGHNT, CDR2 YENEEA. The CDR3 length is 16 residues. The chain's CDR3 is CARSLGGSPRYNEQLF. CDR3 sequence (DNA): TGTGCCCGCAGTTTAGGGGGGTCCCCTAGGTACAATGAGCAGCTCTTC.

Of note for this clonotype: Compared with germline, one end of the junction differs, possibly owing to a read error. V and J are TRBV11-2 and TRBJ2-6; 7 positions match TRBD1. Germline CDR1 is SGHAT and CDR2 is FQNNGV. This CDR3 contains 15 residues. The CDR3 coding sequence is TGTGCCAGCAGTTTTGACAGGGCTGGGGCCAAGGTCCTGACTTTC. As protein: CASSFDRAGAKVLTF.

The rearrangement joins TRBV28 to TRBJ1-2, with 8 bases aligning to TRBD1. CDR1 and CDR2 (germline): MDHEN, SYDVKM. The CDR3 is made up of 17 amino acids. J was trimmed by 3 bases and V by 5 bases; bases with no gene match: 14. In DNA form, the CDR3 reads TGTGCCAGCAGTCTCGCCGGGACAGGAATTCTCTACTATGGCTACACCTTC. Its translation is CASSLAGTGILYYGYTF.

This clonotype was recorded a few times. The CDR3 carries no conserved terminal phenylalanine or tryptophan, so it likely arises from a read error. The chain has TRBV29-1 and TRBJ2-7; D perhaps matches TRBD1 (6 bases). Germline V CDR1 and CDR2: SQVTM, ANQGSEA. This CDR3 comprises 13 residues. CDR3 protein: CSVEASGTFEQYL. CDR3 coding DNA: TGCAGTGTTGAAGCATCCGGGACATTCGAGCAGTACCTC.

With regard to this clonotype: The conserved phenylalanine or tryptophan normally closing the CDR3 is absent here, so this likely arose from a read error. Because the CDR3's place on the DNA is in doubt, the DNA is left out and the CDR3 is given as listed by TCRdb. This chain links TRBV12-3 or TRBV12-4 with TRBJ2-5; the table's D call of TRBD1 was not tested on the DNA. The CDR3 adds up to 13 amino acids, both ends counted. CDR3 in amino acids: CACTLVQGETQYL.

This clonotype qualifies as medium-sized. The rearrangement links TRBV29-1 to TRBJ2-7; 9 nucleotides match TRBD1. The ends lost 6 bases at V and 6 bases at J; junction bases unmatched: 12. Germline CDR1 is SQVTM and CDR2 is ANQGSEA. The CDR3 has 14 amino acids. This chain's CDR3 is CSVQVTGGEGEQYF. The CDR3 DNA reads TGCAGCGTACAAGTTACAGGGGGCGAGGGCGAGCAGTACTTC.

This rearrangement joins TRBV7-9 to TRBJ2-1, with TRBD1 matching 9 bases. Trimming cost V 8 bases and J 7 bases; bases outside gene matches: 12. The CDR3 length is 15 residues. The germline gives CDR1 SEHNR, CDR2 FQNEAQ (reference sequence). CDR3 DNA sequence: TGTGCCAGCTATTACACCGGGACAGGGATTAATGAGCAGTTCTTC. This translates into CASYYTGTGINEQFF. Together with reference TRBV7-9 and TRBJ2-1, the CDR3 gives the full variable domain: DTGVSQNPRHKITKRGQNVTFRCDPISEHNRLYWYRQTLGQGPEFLTYFQNEAQLEKSRLLSDRFSAERPKGSFSTLEIQRTEQGDSAMYLCASYYTGTGINEQFFGPGTRLTVL.

Comment on this clonotype: It may be a read error: a sequence one base away is much more abundant. J is TRBJ2-2 and V is TRBV11-2; 7 nucleotides line up with TRBD2. The CDR3 is 16 residues long. Germline V CDR1 and CDR2: SGHAT, FQNNGV. CDR3 protein: CASSRAGKQKIGGLFF. As DNA, the CDR3 is TGTGCCAGCAGCCGAGCGGGGAAACAGAAGATCGGGGGGCTGTTTTTT.